This TCR beta chain was found in a study of T cell changes during pregnancy in multiple sclerosis. This clone came up a few times. Assay: immunoSEQ multiplex PCR; the TCRdb copy retains only in-frame clones and omits some. There are 20,000 to 30,000 clones in the sample; 90% occur only once, and more than 7.5% lies in the top ten. This CDR3 has 14 amino acids. Trimming removed 6 bases from V and 2 bases from J; junction bases left unmatched: 5. Germline CDR1 and CDR2: MNHEY and SMNVEV (reference sequence). This TCR came from a female donor in good health, enrolled as a control in a pregnancy study. This sample comprised CD8+ T cells from peripheral blood mononuclear cells, obtained in the third trimester of pregnancy. The gene calls are TRBV27 and TRBJ2-7, with 9 bases aligning to TRBD2. CDR3 sequence: CASSETSGAYEQYF. The CDR3 bases are TGTGCCAGCAGCGAGACTAGCGGTGCCTACGAGCAGTACTTC.